This TCR beta chain is drawn from a study of PD-1 blockade in classical Hodgkin lymphoma. Findings of the study overall: Reasons behind the repertoire differences stay unclear, perhaps disease activity or earlier therapy.

Of note for this clone: As yet, its antigen is unknown.

Time point described: newly diagnosed, previously untreated cHL patient sample. With V trimmed by 0 bases and J by 12 bases, 0 bases remained unmatched. This CDR3 region has 11 residues. Germline V gives CDR1 SGHRS, CDR2 YFSETQ. Generated by immunoSEQ multiplex PCR, the TCRdb table keeps only in-frame clones and is missing some. The sample consists of tens of thousands of clones, under 95% of them appearing once. This sequence was found in a human donor with classical Hodgkin lymphoma. The sequencing input was peripheral blood mononuclear cells (PBMCs). The genes are TRBV5-1 and TRBJ2-1, with 7 bases fitting TRBD1. CDR3 residues: CASSLEGAQFF. In DNA, the CDR3 is TGCGCCAGCAGCTTGGAGGGGGCGCAGTTCTTC.